What follows describes a single TCR beta chain. In its sample, this clonotype was seen many times. Its antigen specificity is not known. No per-base quality is available; no much larger clone lies one base away. In the ophthalmopathy patients, disease was moderately to severely active, with a Clinical Activity Score of 3 or more, a NOSPECS grade of 4 or more, and a duration of less than 3 months. The study excluded patients with uncontrolled infections, other autoimmune diseases, pregnancy or lactation. Diagnoses were based on clinical symptoms, serum thyroxine and TRAb, thyroid ultrasound and orbital computed tomography. PBMCs were separated from under 12 ml of fresh peripheral blood using Ficoll-Paque density gradient centrifugation. Trizol reagent was used to extract total RNA, and RNA quality was then checked on an Agilent 2100 Bioanalyzer. The data derive from a study of T cells in Graves' hyperthyroidism and ophthalmopathy (dated 2019 in TCRdb). Regarding the research as a whole: Peripheral blood was sampled at the time of initial diagnosis, prior to any treatment. To identify TCR V-J signatures that set the groups apart, the researchers used a discovery cohort of 95 to 100 patients, made up of 40 to 45 with Graves' ophthalmopathy and 57 with stable Graves' hyperthyroidism. Prospective prediction of ophthalmopathy was tested in an independent validation cohort of 18 to 20 hyperthyroidism patients and approximately 17 patients who later progressed to ophthalmopathy. The approximately 90 discovery patients were randomly split 7:3 into training and test sets. In about 6 Graves' hyperthyroidism patients, the study also compared T-cell repertoires from thyroid tissue with T-cell repertoires from blood. After blood sampling, hyperthyroidism patients were treated with methimazole at a starting dose of 30 mg daily, and ophthalmopathy patients were treated with high-dose intravenous methylprednisolone. According to the paper, TCR Vbeta CDR3 sequencing was carried out on 135 peripheral blood samples, which came from about 45 ophthalmopathy, under 85 hyperthyroidism and approximately 17 progressor patients.

What the work shows at the level of the full study, not this receptor alone: Most expanded thyroid clonotypes (frequency above 0.001) were also detected in blood, suggesting blood repertoires may reflect thyroid immune responses. In cross-validation, a model built on a 13 V-J signature told ophthalmopathy apart from stable hyperthyroidism with approximately 90% sensitivity and around 83% specificity, and in testing the same model reached 80%/75%. Sample size was not statistically predetermined, and investigators were not blinded to group allocation. In validation, progression to ophthalmopathy was predicted by the model with more than 65% sensitivity and roughly 72% specificity, a median of roughly 6 months before onset.

The TCR beta CDR3 regions were amplified from the RNA transcripts. The TCR CDR3 was subjected to a first round of RT-PCR using the HTBI primer set and the Qiagen OneStep RT-PCR kit. Libraries were constructed in a second round of multiplex PCR, after which size selection and purification were performed. Paired-end sequencing of the libraries was performed with 100 bp reads on an Illumina HiSeq2000. The original methods were these. Raw data were processed with SOAPnuke, discarding reads with adapters, uncalled bases, mean Phred below 15, or no exact constant-primer or identifier match. High-quality paired reads were merged with COPE v1.2.5, and unique nucleotide sequences were defined as clonotypes. Clonotypes were aligned to IMGT TRBV, TRBD and TRBJ reference segments using MiTCR v1.1. Only V-J combinations with frequency above 0.0001, covering about 99% of repertoires, were analysed. The TCS score was defined as the ratio of F50 (clonal expansion) to E x V (chaos), calculated using BLOSUM62-based TCRdist between CDR3 peptides within each V-J. Welch's t-statistics and random forest reduced approximately 520 V-J features to roughly 13, which were used in a naive Bayes classifier (R e1071). The raw public data were reprocessed by TCRdb itself: fastp quality trimming at Q25, MiXCR clonotype calling, in-frame beta chains only. Entries are consolidated by CDR3 protein sequence, retaining the most common genes and DNA. It is TCRdb's table, rather than the study itself, that gives the V and J calls and clone size. The table for this sample lists 220,000 or so distinct CDR3 sequences; 15% to 20% of them were counted only once. Of the sample, around 26% is held by the ten largest clones.

The junction carries 14 bases between V and J, which are trimmed by 5 bases and 5 bases respectively. The germline V gene sets CDR1 to SGHNT and CDR2 to YENEEA. Including cysteine and phenylalanine, the CDR3 has 14 amino acids. This entry keeps only the CDR3 DNA: 42 bases, framed from base 1. The sample consisted of blood. The V and J genes are TRBV11-3 and TRBJ2-3; a weak D assignment points to TRBD2 (6 bases agree). The sequence derives from a woman aged 18 to 35 with Graves' ophthalmopathy. The CDR3 corresponds to CASSGPGGGDTQYF. The DNA reads TGTGCCAGCAGCGGTCCCGGGGGTGGAGATACGCAGTATTTT.